This TCR beta chain derives from a study of shared clonotypes between healthy human individuals. Regarding this clone: Its antigen remains unknown.

General study findings and limits: Naive subsets, compared against memory subsets, generally had larger estimated richness values. Shared clonotypes across all four donors exceeded non-shared ones in generation probability.

The germline CDR1 and CDR2 sequences are MNHEY and SMNVEV (reference sequence). Germline trimming cut 10 bases from V and 4 bases from J; bases unmatched to any gene: 9. The CDR3 runs 14 residues. A roughly 200 ng quantity of DNA, 25,000 to 30,000 T cell genomes, went into the sorted-subset replicate PCRs. The repertoire was sequenced with immunoSEQ multiplex PCR; TCRdb's copy has only in-frame clones and lacks some. This sample has about 1 million clones, with more than 60% found just once. Sequencing input: memory CD4+ T cells sorted from blood. The subset is: CD45RA-negative fraction. This rearrangement joins TRBV27 to TRBJ2-2; TRBD1 matches 7 bases. The receptor was derived from a man aged 18 to 30 in good health. This CDR3 is CATTDRWGTGELFF. CDR3 nucleotide sequence: TGTGCCACTACGGACAGGTGGGGCACCGGGGAGCTGTTTTTT.